This TCR beta chain was retrieved from a study of T cell clonality in common variable immunodeficiency. The protocol was immunoSEQ multiplex PCR, while the TCRdb copy is restricted to in-frame clones and leaves out a portion. This sample carries about 44,000 clones and no singletons, and over 9.5% goes to the top ten. General study results and limits: CVID subjects shared fewer TCRbeta clones than healthy controls did. Links between repertoire features and CVID complications were heterogeneity-limited.

This clone was detected ten times or more. Its antigen remains unknown. A read error may produce the germline difference seen at one junction end. Donors gave about 5 to 8.5 ml heparinized peripheral whole blood. The sequencing sample was made of peripheral blood mononuclear cells. The sequence derives from a person between 18 and 75 years old in good health.

CDR3 region: CASSQEDRDSSNQPQHF. The part of the CDR3 DNA that was read is TGCGCCAGCAGCCAAGAGGACAGGGACTCTAGCAATCAGCCC. The rearrangement uses TRBV4-2 and TRBJ1-5; 8 bases are shared with TRBD1. The missing CDR3 end, 3 residues past where the read stops, is filled in from the germline J gene. Germline loops: CDR1 LGHNA, CDR2 YNFKEQ. The CDR3 extends over 17 amino acids.